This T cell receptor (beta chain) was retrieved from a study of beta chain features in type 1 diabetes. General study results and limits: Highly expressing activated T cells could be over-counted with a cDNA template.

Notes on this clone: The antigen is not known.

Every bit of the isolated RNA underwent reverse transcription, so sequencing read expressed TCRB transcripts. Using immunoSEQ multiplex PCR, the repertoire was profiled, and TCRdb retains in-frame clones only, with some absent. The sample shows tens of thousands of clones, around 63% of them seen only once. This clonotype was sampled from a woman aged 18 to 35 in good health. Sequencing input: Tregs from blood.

The CDR3 is CASSPARLAESHGELFF. Here the CDR3 DNA reads TGTGCCAGCAGCCCAGCCCGACTAGCGGAGTCCCACGGGGAGCTGTTTTTT. The V and J genes are TRBV7-9 and TRBJ2-2; 9 bases map to TRBD2. The CDR3 sequence is 17 residues long. Trimming at V came to 5 bases and at J to 7 bases, leaving 14 bases not matched to a gene. CDR1 SEHNR and CDR2 FQNEAQ come from the germline V gene (reference sequence).